These 28 T cell receptor beta chains came from one sample sequenced in a study of T cell repertoires in cytomegalovirus infection. Their target antigens are unknown. TCRdb reanalysed the reads using MiXCR and keeps one entry per CDR3 protein. The table lists about 480,000 distinct CDR3 sequences, more than 30% of them singletons. Specimen: cultured PBMCs, collected from culture after CMV antigen stimulation. These receptors all stem from a human donor in good health (CMV status not recorded). Some clones in this sample may be carry-over from other donors' samples.

V gene TRBV6-8 combines with J gene TRBJ1-6; TRBD1 might be the D (5 bases). The CDR3 loop spans 15 amino acids. V was shortened by 6 bases and J by 6 bases, with 15 bases between the two germline ends. Germline V gene data show CDR1 as MNHGY and CDR2 as SAAAGT. CDR3 protein: CASRQARTVNSPLHF. The CDR3 DNA reads as TGTGCCAGCAGACAGGCCAGGACGGTTAATTCACCCCTCCACTTT.

The genes are TRBV7-9 and TRBJ2-3; possible D gene TRBD2, 6 bases. The V and J ends lost 8 bases and 0 bases respectively, with 18 bases between them. Germline V lookup: CDR1 SEHNR, CDR2 FQNEAQ (reference sequence). The CDR3 is 16 amino acids. The CDR3 sequence: CASARERGASTDTQYF. The DNA of the CDR3 is TGTGCCAGCGCACGGGAGCGAGGGGCTAGCACAGATACGCAGTATTTT.

The genes are TRBV2 and TRBJ1-5, with 8 bases identical to TRBD1. V trimming: 5 bases; J trimming: 2 bases; junction bases outside the gene matches: 5. The germline CDR1 and CDR2 sequences are SNHLY and FYNNEI. This CDR3 is 15 amino acids long. CDR3 sequence (DNA): TGTGCCAGCAGTATGGAGGACAGGGGCAATCAGCCCCAGCATTTT. Amino acids: CASSMEDRGNQPQHF.

A few counts support this clonotype. The chain has TRBV7-2 and TRBJ2-2, with 9 bases aligning to TRBD1. This CDR3 is 16 amino acids long. V gave up 6 bases and J gave up 1 base; unmatched junction bases: 6. Germline CDR1 is SGHTA and CDR2 is FQGNSA. Here the CDR3 reads CASSYPDRGNTGELFF. CDR3 nucleotide sequence: TGTGCCAGCAGTTACCCGGACAGGGGGAACACCGGGGAGCTGTTTTTT.

This chain joins TRBV3-1 and TRBJ1-2; 11 bases match TRBD1. The V gene end was trimmed by 0 bases and the J gene end by 6 bases; junction bases not matched to a gene: 3. The CDR3 extends over 15 amino acids. Looked up from germline, CDR1 is LGHDT and CDR2 is YNNKEL (reference sequence). For the CDR3, the DNA is TGTGCCAGCAGCCAAGACACGGGACAGGGGGATGGCTACACCTTC. Its translation: CASSQDTGQGDGYTF.

This chain uses TRBV19 with TRBJ1-1, with 8 bases aligning to TRBD1. This CDR3 comprises 14 residues. J lost 4 bases, V lost 7 bases, and 8 bases had no gene match. Germline assignment: CDR1 LNHDA and CDR2 SQIVND (reference sequence). The CDR3 sequence: CASTLTGEATEAFF. For the CDR3, the DNA is TGTGCCAGTACCTTGACAGGGGAGGCCACTGAAGCTTTCTTT.

In its sample, this clonotype was seen many times. The CDR3 DNA is TGTGCCAGTCGAGATAGCGGTAACAATGAGCAGTTCTTC. Protein sequence: CASRDSGNNEQFF. The rearrangement joins TRBV19 to TRBJ2-1; tentatively, D is TRBD2 (6 bases). Germline CDR1 reads LNHDA; CDR2 reads SQIVND (reference sequence). This CDR3 spans 13 amino acids. The V end was cut by 8 bases, the J end by 5 bases, with 13 bases between.

The rearrangement joins TRBV28 to TRBJ1-4; perhaps TRBD1 as D (5 bases). V lost 5 bases to trimming and J lost 0 bases, with 10 bases between them. There are 15 residues in the CDR3. The germline gives CDR1 MDHEN, CDR2 SYDVKM. CDR3 amino acids: CASSRTGTTNEKLFF. The CDR3 coding sequence is TGTGCCAGCAGTCGTACAGGTACAACTAATGAAAAACTGTTTTTT.

There are a few counts of this clonotype. The chain uses TRBV29-1 and TRBJ2-3, with 16 bases lining up with TRBD2. The CDR3 has 20 residues. Trimming removed 2 bases from V and 2 bases from J; junction bases left unmatched: 13. Germline assignment: CDR1 SQVTM and CDR2 ANQGSEA. The CDR3 DNA reads TGCAGCGTTGAACCTGGGACTAGCGGGAGGGTTATAACCCCCACAGATACGCAGTATTTT. Translation gives CSVEPGTSGRVITPTDTQYF.

This clonotype came up many times. The V gene is TRBV11-3, the J gene TRBJ2-1; 10 bases line up with TRBD2. The germline CDR1 and CDR2 sequences are SGHNT and YENEEA. This CDR3 comprises 16 residues. J lost 3 bases, V lost 5 bases, and 7 bases had no gene match. CDR3 nucleotide sequence: TGTGCCAGCAGCCAAGGGGCTAGCGGGAGCTACAATGAGCAGTTCTTC. Encoded protein: CASSQGASGSYNEQFF.

The rearrangement joins TRBV27 to TRBJ2-1; no definite D call. Trimming cost V 3 bases and J 1 base, with 13 bases left between them. Germline CDR1 is MNHEY and CDR2 is SMNVEV (reference sequence). CDR3 length: 16 amino acids. For the CDR3, the DNA is TGTGCCAGCAGTTTCGGTGTGGTAGTGTCCTACAATGAGCAGTTCTTC. Its translation is CASSFGVVVSYNEQFF.

This clonotype was detected ten times or more. V gene TRBV7-6 combines with J gene TRBJ2-3; 7 bases match TRBD2. The CDR3 totals 15 residues. Trimming took 4 bases from V and 4 from J; bases not matched to a gene: 8. The germline V gene encodes CDR1 SGHVS and CDR2 FNYEAQ. The CDR3 DNA is TGTGCCAGCAGCTATCTAGCGGAGAGTCCAGATACGCAGTATTTT. Protein sequence: CASSYLAESPDTQYF.

The rearrangement links TRBV24-1 to TRBJ2-3; 9 bases map to TRBD2. This CDR3 is 15 amino acids long. Per the germline V gene, CDR1 is KGHDR and CDR2 is SFDVKD. With 5 bases clipped from V and 4 bases from J, the junction kept 6 bases outside the gene matches. CDR3 sequence reads: CATSGPSGKPDTQYF. The CDR3 DNA follows: TGTGCCACCAGTGGACCTAGCGGGAAGCCAGATACGCAGTATTTT.

This sequence joins TRBV3-1 and TRBJ2-5, with a possible D match to TRBD1 (6 bases). The CDR3 contains 14 residues. Germline V gives CDR1 LGHDT, CDR2 YNNKEL (reference sequence). Trimming took 2 bases from V and 5 from J, leaving 12 bases between them. CDR3 residues: CASSQQGIEETQYF. CDR3 in DNA: TGTGCCAGCAGCCAACAGGGGATAGAGGAGACCCAGTACTTC.

The V call is TRBV28, the J call TRBJ2-5; 9 bases are shared with TRBD2. Trimming cost V 4 bases and J 3 bases; bases outside gene matches: 6. Looked up from germline, CDR1 is MDHEN and CDR2 is SYDVKM. This CDR3 has 15 residues. CDR3 sequence: CASSSSGLAKETQYF. CDR3 nucleotides: TGTGCCAGCAGTTCCTCGGGACTAGCTAAAGAGACCCAGTACTTC.

The V gene is TRBV28, the J gene TRBJ2-5; 7 bases line up with TRBD1. The germline gives CDR1 MDHEN, CDR2 SYDVKM. The CDR3 is 15 amino acids. V lost 9 bases and J lost 1; bases outside the gene matches: 11. CDR3: CASRQGGMFQETQYF. In DNA form, the CDR3 reads TGTGCCAGTAGACAGGGTGGTATGTTCCAAGAGACCCAGTACTTC.

This clonotype was seen a few times. The V gene is TRBV5-1, the J gene TRBJ1-5; D is unresolved. Germline CDR1 and CDR2: SGHRS and YFSETQ. This CDR3 has 15 amino acids. V gave up 0 bases and J gave up 4 bases, with 11 bases separating them. The CDR3 reads CASSLGGMGNQPQHF. DNA of the CDR3: TGCGCCAGCAGCTTGGGGGGAATGGGGAATCAGCCCCAGCATTTT.

The rearrangement uses TRBV27 and TRBJ1-4; unclear D gene. V lost 4 bases, J lost 7 bases, and 16 bases lay in between. The germline gives CDR1 MNHEY, CDR2 SMNVEV (reference sequence). The CDR3 contains 15 residues. DNA for the CDR3: TGTGCCAGCAGTTCACCCTCAGCGGGCTCTGAAAAACTGTTTTTT. It codes for CASSSPSAGSEKLFF.

The V call is TRBV6-6, the J call TRBJ2-7, with a possible D match to TRBD1 (6 bases). Germline CDR1 and CDR2: MNHNY and SVGAGI (reference sequence). V was shortened by 7 bases and J by 3 bases, with 13 bases between the two germline ends. CDR3 length equals 13 residues. The CDR3 spells CASNELGGYEQYF. Here the CDR3 DNA reads TGTGCCAGCAACGAATTAGGGGGCTACGAGCAGTACTTC.

The sample holds a few counts of this clonotype. The V gene is TRBV5-1, the J gene TRBJ2-6; 13 positions match TRBD2. V dropped 3 bases and J dropped 4; count of bases not matched to a gene: 7. The length of the CDR3 is 18 residues. The V gene's germline CDR1 is SGHRS and CDR2 YFSETQ. The CDR3 nucleotides read TGCGCCAGCAGCTCTCGACTAGCGGGAGGTTCCGGGGCCAACGTCCTGACTTTC. Translating it yields CASSSRLAGGSGANVLTF.

The chain joins TRBV19 to TRBJ2-1; TRBD1 matches at 7 bases. The germline V gene has CDR1 LNHDA and CDR2 SQIVND (reference sequence). Germline trimming cut 5 bases from V and 9 bases from J; bases unmatched to any gene: 10. The CDR3 sequence is 14 residues long. The CDR3 bases are TGTGCCAGTAGTTACAGGGGTGCAGGGGGTGAGCAGTTCTTC. It translates to CASSYRGAGGEQFF.

This clonotype was seen a handful of times. The V gene is TRBV24-1, the J gene TRBJ2-1, with a tentative D call TRBD2 (5 bases). The CDR3 length is 18 residues. V was clipped by 3 bases and J by 8 bases, with 25 bases between them. Germline CDR1 KGHDR, CDR2 SFDVKD. The CDR3 here is CATSDPSWAEEQRDEQFF. DNA of the CDR3: TGTGCCACCAGTGATCCGTCGTGGGCGGAAGAGCAGAGGGATGAGCAGTTCTTC.

With respect to this clonotype: The junction does not match germline at one end; this may be a read error. The rearrangement links TRBV28 to TRBJ2-4, with TRBD1 identical over 8 bases. The CDR3 sequence is 16 residues long. The germline V gene encodes CDR1 MDHEN and CDR2 SYDVKM. CDR3 nucleotides: TGTGCCAGCAGCTTACCCACGCCAGGGGGCACAAACATTCAGTGCTTC. It yields the protein CASSLPTPGGTNIQCF.

This chain connects TRBV20-1 to TRBJ1-2; D gene ambiguous. CDR1 is DFQATT and CDR2 is SNEGSKA in the germline V gene (reference sequence). The V end was cut by 1 base, the J end by 0 bases, with 6 bases between. The CDR3 sequence is 13 residues long. Here the CDR3 reads CSARVAANYGYTF. CDR3 DNA: TGCAGTGCTAGAGTTGCAGCTAACTATGGCTACACCTTC.

The rearrangement uses TRBV7-2 and TRBJ1-6; 9 bases are shared with TRBD1. The germline V gene has CDR1 SGHTA and CDR2 FQGNSA. Trimming at V came to 5 bases and at J to 3 bases, leaving 2 bases not matched to a gene. The CDR3 has 15 residues. CDR3: CASSKGQGYNSPLHF. The CDR3 DNA follows: TGTGCCAGCAGCAAGGGACAGGGCTATAATTCACCCCTCCACTTT.

This clonotype was observed a few times. The CDR3 loop reads CASRPDNDSPLHF. The CDR3 DNA is TGTGCCAGCAGACCCGACAACGATTCACCCCTCCACTTT. This chain links TRBV12-3 or TRBV12-4 with TRBJ1-6; no firm D call. The CDR3 is 13 amino acids. With 6 bases removed from V and 8 bases from J, the gap between germline ends came to 11 bases.

This clonotype was seen a handful of times. The chain links TRBV24-1 to TRBJ2-5; D call uncertain. This CDR3 region has 11 residues. The germline CDR1 and CDR2 sequences are KGHDR and SFDVKD. V was clipped by 6 bases and J by 4 bases, with 5 bases between them. The CDR3 region has the DNA TGTGCCACCAGTAGCCTAGAGACCCAGTACTTC. Protein sequence: CATSSLETQYF.

This clonotype was counted ten times or more. The chain is built from TRBV7-2 and TRBJ2-2, with 9 bases that match TRBD1. From germline, CDR1 is SGHTA and CDR2 FQGNSA. This CDR3 is 17 amino acids long. Losses at the gene ends were 1 base for V and 6 bases for J; bases not matched to a gene: 9. The CDR3 DNA reads as TGTGCCAGCAGCTTAGACCGGGACAGGGTTCAAGCCGGGGAGCTGTTTTTT. Its translation is CASSLDRDRVQAGELFF. Variable domain in full (rest from reference TRBV7-2 and TRBJ2-2): GAGVSQSPSNKVTEKGKDVELRCDPISGHTALYWYRQSLGQGLEFLIYFQGNSAPDKSGLPSDRFSAERTGGSVSTLTIQRTQQEDSAVYLCASSLDRDRVQAGELFFGEGSRLTVL.